The clone carrying this TCR beta chain showed up just once. A single base separates this from a much larger clone, so it may be a read error. The data are from a study of tumor-infiltrating lymphocytes in primary liver carcinoma. The investigators made TCR beta cDNA from about 0.45 ug total RNA, using a constant-region primer. It was through three nested multiplex PCR rounds of slightly modified ARM-PCR that TCR beta libraries arose. TCRdb itself ran the multiplex PCR reads through MiXCR, one entry per CDR3 protein. The repertoire holds about 310,000 distinct CDR3 sequences, with roughly 60% as singletons. Germline DNA was also extracted, with blood RNA taken from unsorted whole blood. This receptor was taken from a man between 40 and 49 years old with primary liver carcinoma and hepatitis B virus infection. The material sequenced was peripheral blood.

Here the CDR3 DNA reads TGTGCCAGCAGACCTCAGGGGGCCAGGTACGGGCAGTACTTC. Translation: CASRPQGARYGQYF. This chain uses TRBV12-3 or TRBV12-4 with TRBJ2-7; 8 nucleotides match TRBD1. This CDR3 spans 14 amino acids.